One sample yielded the 18 T cell receptor beta chains listed below, sequenced in a study of blood T cell repertoires in COVID-19. Assay used: immunoSEQ multiplex PCR; TCRdb lists only in-frame clones, some missing. The table includes 100,000 to 150,000 clones, roughly 86% detected once. The sample taken for sequencing was peripheral blood. The receptors come from a woman aged 70-85 years with COVID-19, enrolled during active disease.

Notes on this clone: This sample includes further DNA sequences coding for the same CDR3. This chain uses TRBV10-3 with TRBJ2-3, with unresolved D. The CDR3 loop spans 13 amino acids. Germline CDR1 and CDR2: ENHRY and SYGVKD. V was trimmed by 4 bases and J by 1 base, leaving 6 bases between them. The CDR3: CAISAPGTDTQYF. CDR3 DNA: TGTGCCATCAGTGCCCCGGGCACAGATACGCAGTATTTT.

The V and J genes are TRBV12-2 and TRBJ1-1; the D segment call TRBD1 is taken from the table without a DNA check. TRBV12-2 is a recognized pseudogene. The CDR3 loop spans 16 amino acids. Written as DNA, the CDR3 is TGTGCAAGTCGCTTCAGGGGGCCCCCGCTCCCCACTGAAGCTTTCTTT. Its translation: CASRFRGPPLPTEAFF.

J is TRBJ1-5 and V is TRBV5-8; 7 bases match TRBD1. This CDR3 region has 16 residues. Germline assignment: CDR1 SGHTS and CDR2 YDEGEE. J lost 4 bases, V lost 4 bases, and 11 bases had no gene match. CDR3 protein: CASSTNTGQLNQPQHF. CDR3 DNA: TGTGCCAGCAGCACAAATACGGGACAGCTAAATCAGCCCCAGCATTTT.

This clone came up a few times. This CDR3 is also generated by other DNA sequences in the sample. The rearrangement links TRBV5-1 to TRBJ2-7; 8 positions match TRBD1. Germline V gene sequence: CDR1 SGHRS, CDR2 YFSETQ. V was clipped by 0 bases and J by 5 bases; unmatched bases: 4. CDR3 length: 14 amino acids. The CDR3 sequence is CASSLGQGANEQYF. The CDR3 DNA reads TGCGCCAGCAGCTTGGGCCAGGGGGCCAACGAGCAGTACTTC.

V gene TRBV5-1 combines with J gene TRBJ1-1; tentative D call: TRBD1 (5 bases). CDR1 and CDR2 (germline): SGHRS, YFSETQ. The CDR3 is made up of 13 amino acids. V lost 3 bases, J lost 3 bases, and 9 bases lay in between. CDR3 in DNA: TGCGCCAGCAGCTCGACAGCAGACACTGAAGCTTTCTTT. Protein product: CASSSTADTEAFF.

This clone came up a few times. The chain uses TRBV13 and TRBJ1-6; D call uncertain. Germline V gives CDR1 PRHDT, CDR2 FYEKMQ (reference sequence). This CDR3 has 15 amino acids. The V and J ends lost 0 bases and 9 bases respectively, with 12 bases between them. CDR3 amino acids: CASSLGPRGGSPLHF. Written as DNA, the CDR3 is TGTGCCAGCAGCTTAGGTCCCCGGGGAGGTTCACCCCTCCACTTT.

The rearrangement links TRBV5-1 to TRBJ1-6, with D possibly TRBD1 on 5 matching bases. V was clipped by 4 bases and J by 0 bases, with 8 bases between them. CDR3 length: 15 amino acids. Germline-derived CDR1 and CDR2 are SGHRS and YFSETQ. The CDR3 protein is CASSQGNSYNSPLHF. CDR3 sequence (DNA): TGCGCCAGCAGCCAGGGTAACTCCTATAATTCACCCCTCCACTTT.

The chain is built from TRBV19 and TRBJ2-1; unclear D gene. With 3 bases removed from V and 4 bases from J, the gap between germline ends came to 7 bases. Per the germline V gene, CDR1 is LNHDA and CDR2 is SQIVND (reference sequence). CDR3 length: 13 amino acids. This CDR3 is CASSINNYNEQFF. The CDR3 coding sequence is TGTGCCAGTAGTATCAACAATTACAATGAGCAGTTCTTC.

As DNA, the CDR3 is TGTGCCAGCAGCCGCGGGACCGTCTATGGCTACACCTTC. Amino acid sequence: CASSRGTVYGYTF. The V and J genes are TRBV12-3 or TRBV12-4 and TRBJ1-2, with D perhaps TRBD1 (5 bases). CDR3 length: 13 amino acids. The ends were cut back, 6 bases at V and 4 bases at J, with 12 bases in the middle.

The J gene is TRBJ2-1, the V gene TRBV5-1; the D gene is possibly TRBD1 (6 bases). V dropped 2 bases and J dropped 4 bases, with 10 bases sitting between them. This CDR3 contains 14 residues. Germline V lookup: CDR1 SGHRS, CDR2 YFSETQ. CDR3 sequence (DNA): TGCGCCAGCAGCTTCGGACAGCCTTACAATGAGCAGTTCTTC. This codes for CASSFGQPYNEQFF.

V gene TRBV7-2 combines with J gene TRBJ2-1; D may be TRBD2 (6 bases). The CDR3 is 16 residues long. The germline CDR1 and CDR2 sequences are SGHTA and FQGNSA. V was pared by 3 bases and J by 1 base, with 13 bases between. The CDR3 sequence: CASSFPAGGSYNEQFF. As DNA, the CDR3 is TGTGCCAGCAGCTTCCCAGCGGGCGGATCCTACAATGAGCAGTTCTTC.

This clone was picked up one time. The chain is built from TRBV7-2 and TRBJ1-2; D perhaps matches TRBD1 (5 bases). V was shortened by 3 bases and J by 8 bases, with 10 bases between the two germline ends. Germline CDR1 is SGHTA and CDR2 is FQGNSA. The CDR3 totals 12 residues. CDR3 protein: CASSFGAGGYTF. Written as DNA, the CDR3 is TGTGCCAGCAGCTTCGGGGCGGGAGGCTACACCTTC.

The J gene is TRBJ1-3, the V gene TRBV11-3, with D unresolved. With 4 bases removed from V and 7 bases from J, the gap between germline ends came to 8 bases. CDR1 is SGHNT and CDR2 is YENEEA in the germline V gene. The CDR3 has 12 residues. In DNA, the CDR3 is TGTGCCAGCAGCTCGGGAGGGAACACCATATATTTT. This translates into CASSSGGNTIYF.

V and J are TRBV6-5 and TRBJ2-5, with a tentative D call TRBD2 (6 bases). The V end was cut by 2 bases, the J end by 2 bases, with 9 bases between. The CDR3 is 14 residues long. Looked up from germline, CDR1 is MNHEY and CDR2 is SVGAGI. DNA for the CDR3: TGTGCCAGCAGTTACCGTGGGGGGCAAGAGACCCAGTACTTC. Amino acid sequence: CASSYRGGQETQYF.

V gene TRBV6-1 combines with J gene TRBJ1-5; the match to TRBD1 covers 8 bases. Germline V lookup: CDR1 MNHNS, CDR2 SASEGT. The CDR3 length is 18 residues. Trimming took 4 bases from V and 0 from J; bases not matched to a gene: 11. The CDR3 DNA sequence: TGTGCCAGCAGTGCCAGGGGGCAGAGGATTCATAGCAATCAGCCCCAGCATTTT. Its protein is CASSARGQRIHSNQPQHF.

This chain joins TRBV25-1 and TRBJ1-1; 8 nucleotides line up with TRBD1. This CDR3 is built from 15 residues. With 7 bases clipped from V and 5 bases from J, the junction kept 12 bases outside the gene matches. Germline values: CDR1 MGHDK, CDR2 SYGVNS. The CDR3 sequence: CASNRGEGRETEAFF. The CDR3 coding sequence is TGTGCCAGCAACAGGGGGGAGGGTCGGGAGACTGAAGCTTTCTTT.

The genes are TRBV5-1 and TRBJ2-7; 9 bases align to TRBD1. CDR1 SGHRS and CDR2 YFSETQ come from the germline V gene. The CDR3 spans 16 residues. Unmatched junction bases numbered 12, after V lost 3 bases and J lost 5 bases. CDR3 amino acids: CASSYYSGTGSNEQYF. CDR3 bases: TGCGCCAGCAGCTACTATTCCGGGACAGGGTCCAACGAGCAGTACTTC.

The chain couples TRBV6-4 to TRBJ1-1; no clear D. Germline loops: CDR1 MRHNA, CDR2 SNTAGT. CDR3 length: 13 amino acids. Deletions cut 6 bases from V and 8 bases from J, with 16 bases between. CDR3 region: CASSGESGTEAFF. CDR3 DNA sequence: TGTGCCAGCAGCGGGGAGAGTGGAACCGAAGCTTTCTTT.